A selection of T cell receptor beta chains follows, all from one sample in a study of T cells in Graves' hyperthyroidism and ophthalmopathy. MiXCR, applied by TCRdb to the multiplex PCR reads, yields one record per CDR3 protein. The sample has under 450,000 distinct CDR3 sequences, about 15% seen once. The sample consisted of blood. These TCRs come from a woman under 30 with Graves' hyperthyroidism. The CDR3 runs from the conserved cysteine through the conserved F or W. A D gene is named only where the DNA matches it firmly. Size values are once, few and many counts, or a class for expanded clones, and some rows have none.

few,-,TRBJ2-7,TRBV24-1,CATSDFSSSHCYEQYF,TGTGCCACCAGTGATTTTTCTAGTAGTCACTGCTACGAGCAGTACTTC
many,-,TRBJ2-1,TRBV6-1,CASSEGGKYNEQFF,TGTGCCAGCAGTGAAGGGGGTAAATACAATGAGCAGTTCTTC
-,-,TRBJ2-2,TRBV29-1,CSAIPFHGSTSAPGELFF,TGCAGCGCTATACCCTTCCACGGTAGCACTAGTGCCCCCGGGGAGCTGTTTTTT
many,TRBD1,TRBJ2-7,TRBV7-9,CASNQGDSGTYEQYF,TGTGCCAGCAACCAAGGGGACAGTGGGACCTACGAGCAGTACTTC
many,TRBD2,TRBJ2-5,TRBV2,CASTGGGRETQYF,TGTGCCAGCACCGGCGGGGGGCGGGAGACCCAGTACTTC
many,TRBD2,TRBJ2-7,TRBV7-2,CASSLRGGTSTYEQYF,TGTGCCAGCAGCTTACGGGGGGGTACATCTACCTACGAGCAGTACTTC
many,-,TRBJ2-5,TRBV20-1,CSALNHRESVKTQYF,TGCAGTGCGTTAAATCACAGGGAATCCGTAAAGACCCAGTACTTC
few,-,TRBJ2-5,TRBV5-6,CASSLLAGAWETQYF,TGTGCCAGCAGCTTGCTCGCCGGGGCCTGGGAGACCCAGTACTTC
many,TRBD1,TRBJ1-2,TRBV19,CASSPFRTGGVYGYTF,TGTGCCAGTAGCCCATTCCGGACAGGGGGGGTCTATGGCTACACCTTC
many,TRBD1,TRBJ2-1,TRBV7-3,CASSEPGQGGDEQFF,TGTGCCAGCAGCGAACCGGGACAGGGAGGGGATGAGCAGTTCTTC
many,-,TRBJ2-7,TRBV7-9,CASSLGNRDEQYF,TGTGCCAGCAGCTTGGGGAACAGGGACGAGCAGTACTTC
-,-,TRBJ1-5,TRBV10-2,CASSGPTREQPQHF,TGCGCCAGCAGTGGACCCACACGGGAACAGCCCCAGCATTTT
many,-,TRBJ2-5,TRBV12-3/TRBV12-4,CASSLSSGGPGETQYF,TGTGCCAGCAGTTTGTCTAGTGGGGGGCCTGGAGAGACCCAGTACTTC
few,TRBD1,TRBJ2-7,TRBV19,CASSIEPGQGYEQYF,TGTGCCAGTAGTATAGAACCGGGACAGGGCTACGAGCAGTACTTC
many,TRBD1,TRBJ2-2,TRBV7-2,CASSFDRVRTGELFF,TGTGCCAGCAGCTTCGACAGGGTTAGGACCGGGGAGCTGTTTTTT
-,TRBD2,TRBJ2-7,TRBV11-2,CASSSLLLAGDAYEQYF,TGTGCCAGCAGCTCCTTATTACTAGCGGGCGATGCCTACGAGCAGTACTTC
many,TRBD1,TRBJ2-7,TRBV2,CASTGTGGLLEQYF,TGTGCCAGCACCGGGACAGGGGGCCTCTTAGAGCAGTACTTC
many,TRBD1,TRBJ2-5,TRBV4-1,CASSPPTGAKETQYF,TGCGCCAGCAGCCCACCGACAGGGGCGAAAGAGACCCAGTACTTC
many,-,TRBJ2-2,TRBV30,CAWTFVTGELFF,TGTGCCTGGACCTTCGTCACCGGGGAGCTGTTTTTT
-,TRBD1,TRBJ1-3,TRBV28,CASSTKTGLNTIYF,TGTGCCAGCAGTACAAAGACAGGGTTAAACACCATATATTTT
many,-,TRBJ2-5,TRBV9,CASSSGDTMYQETQYF,TGTGCCAGCAGCTCCGGAGATACGATGTACCAAGAGACCCAGTACTTC
many,TRBD1,TRBJ1-5,TRBV19,CASRGRDRTAAWFNQPQHF,TGTGCCAGTAGGGGGAGGGACAGGACTGCTGCATGGTTCAATCAGCCCCAGCATTTT
many,TRBD2,TRBJ2-3,TRBV30,CAWRPGLAGRDTQYF,TGTGCCTGGAGGCCCGGGCTAGCGGGAAGAGATACGCAGTATTTT
many,TRBD2,TRBJ2-5,TRBV6-1,CASSDLAGGQETQYF,TGTGCCAGCAGTGACCTAGCGGGAGGGCAAGAGACCCAGTACTTC
many,-,TRBJ1-1,TRBV20-1,CSARAPGGTEAFF,TGCAGTGCTAGAGCCCCCGGGGGAACTGAAGCTTTCTTT
-,-,TRBJ2-6,TRBV3-1,CASSRRDGANVLTF,TGTGCCAGCAGCCGTAGGGATGGGGCCAACGTCCTGACTTTC
many,TRBD1,TRBJ1-2,TRBV20-1,CSARDPEDRAGGGYTF,TGCAGTGCTAGAGATCCCGAGGACAGGGCCGGCGGGGGCTACACCTTC
-,-,TRBJ1-5,TRBV24-1,CATQDGNQPQHF,TGTGCCACACAAGATGGCAATCAGCCCCAGCATTTT
many,-,TRBJ1-2,TRBV12-3/TRBV12-4,CASTWGVSYGYTF,TGTGCCAGCACCTGGGGCGTCTCCTATGGCTACACCTTC
-,TRBD1,TRBJ2-5,TRBV6-1,CASSTAGGTQETQYF,TGTGCCAGCAGTACGGCAGGGGGTACGCAAGAGACCCAGTACTTC
many,-,TRBJ2-1,TRBV20-1,CSARAGMGGYNEQFF,TGCAGTGCTAGGGCGGGGATGGGGGGTTACAATGAGCAGTTCTTC
many,TRBD2,TRBJ2-5,TRBV11-2,CASSFGGGGQETQYF,TGTGCCAGCAGCTTCGGGGGGGGGGGCCAAGAGACCCAGTACTTC
many,TRBD2,TRBJ2-1,TRBV7-8,CASSPPRGGSSYNEQFF,TGTGCCAGCAGCCCCCCGCGGGGGGGAAGCTCCTACAATGAGCAGTTCTTC
-,TRBD1,TRBJ1-4,TRBV7-3,CASSLDRGSEKLFF,TGTGCCAGCAGCTTAGACAGGGGAAGTGAAAAACTGTTTTTT
many,-,TRBJ2-5,TRBV11-2,CASSLVTTGRETQYF,TGTGCCAGCAGCTTAGTAACGACCGGCCGGGAGACCCAGTACTTC
many,-,TRBJ1-5,TRBV20-1,CSALLGGSGNQPQHF,TGCAGTGCTCTTCTTGGGGGGTCCGGCAATCAGCCCCAGCATTTT
many,TRBD1,TRBJ2-5,TRBV29-1,CSVEEGWGTGFQETQYF,TGCAGCGTTGAAGAAGGGTGGGGGACAGGGTTCCAAGAGACCCAGTACTTC
many,-,TRBJ2-1,TRBV7-8,CASYSPKGYNEQFF,TGTGCCAGCTATTCCCCAAAAGGGTACAATGAGCAGTTCTTC
many,TRBD1,TRBJ2-1,TRBV11-3,CASSRGQVYNEQFF,TGTGCCAGCAGCCGGGGACAGGTCTACAATGAGCAGTTCTTC
many,-,TRBJ1-5,TRBV2,CASSETGGNNQPQHF,TGTGCCAGCAGTGAAACGGGGGGGAACAATCAGCCCCAGCATTTT
many,-,TRBJ2-3,TRBV2,CASSPQGDTQYF,TGTGCCAGCAGCCCACAGGGAGATACGCAGTATTTT
many,-,TRBJ1-2,TRBV20-1,CSARAGGAVDSYTF,TGCAGTGCTAGAGCGGGGGGGGCAGTAGATAGCTACACCTTC